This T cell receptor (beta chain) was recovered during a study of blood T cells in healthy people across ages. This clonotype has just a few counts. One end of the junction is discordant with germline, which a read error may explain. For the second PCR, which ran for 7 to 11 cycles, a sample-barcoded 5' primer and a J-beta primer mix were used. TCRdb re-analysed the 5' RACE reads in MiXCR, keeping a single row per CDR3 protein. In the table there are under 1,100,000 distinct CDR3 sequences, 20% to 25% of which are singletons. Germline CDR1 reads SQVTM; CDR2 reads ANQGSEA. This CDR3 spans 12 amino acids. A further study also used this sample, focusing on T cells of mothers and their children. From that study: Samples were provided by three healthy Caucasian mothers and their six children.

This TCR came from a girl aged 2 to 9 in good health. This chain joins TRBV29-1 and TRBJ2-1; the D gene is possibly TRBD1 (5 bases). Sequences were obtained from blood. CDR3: CSVETGGNELFF. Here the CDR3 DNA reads TGCAGCGTTGAAACAGGTGGAAATGAGCTGTTCTTC.